This passage covers 22 T cell receptor beta chains from one sample sequenced in a study of CXCR4 blockade with PD-1 therapy in pancreatic cancer. Produced via immunoSEQ multiplex PCR; TCRdb's table is partial and in-frame only. The table shows approximately 17,000 clones, with over 55% occurring only once. Sequenced input: tumor tissue. Source of these receptors: a human donor with pancreatic ductal adenocarcinoma.

The chain has TRBV28 and TRBJ1-5; D gene uncertain. The germline gives CDR1 MDHEN, CDR2 SYDVKM. The CDR3 has 12 amino acids. With 4 bases removed from V and 9 bases from J, the gap between germline ends came to 10 bases. In nucleotides, the CDR3 is TGTGCCAGCAGTTCAAGCCATCGGCCCCAGCATTTT. This gives the protein CASSSSHRPQHF.

The CDR3 sequence: CASSDPSGRGETQYF. In DNA form, the CDR3 reads TGTGCCAGCAGTGACCCCAGCGGGAGAGGAGAGACCCAGTACTTC. V gene TRBV25-1 combines with J gene TRBJ2-5; TRBD2 agrees at 8 bases. Germline V gives CDR1 MGHDK, CDR2 SYGVNS. CDR3 length: 15 amino acids. Trimming at V came to 3 bases and at J to 4 bases, leaving 7 bases not matched to a gene.

The chain is built from TRBV29-1 and TRBJ2-1, with D perhaps matching TRBD1 (6 bases). Trimming cost V 7 bases and J 5 bases, with 15 bases left between them. Germline CDR1 is SQVTM and CDR2 is ANQGSEA. The CDR3 has 13 residues. The CDR3 DNA reads TGCAGCGCGGCGAGGGGGTTCGACAATGAGCAGTTCTTC. Its translation is CSAARGFDNEQFF.

This clone is termed medium-sized. J is TRBJ1-1 and V is TRBV19; 8 positions match TRBD1. Trimming took 5 bases from V and 4 from J; bases not matched to a gene: 6. Germline-derived CDR1 and CDR2 are LNHDA and SQIVND (reference sequence). The CDR3 consists of 14 residues. The CDR3 region is CASSRQGLGTEAFF. The CDR3 bases are TGTGCCAGTAGTCGACAGGGGTTGGGCACTGAAGCTTTCTTT. The whole variable domain, remainder taken from reference TRBV19 and TRBJ1-1, is DGGITQSPKYLFRKEGQNVTLSCEQNLNHDAMYWYRQDPGQGLRLIYYSQIVNDFQKGDIAEGYSVSREKKESFPLTVTSAQKNPTAFYLCASSRQGLGTEAFFGQGTRLTVV.

This chain uses TRBV19 with TRBJ1-2; D unresolved. V dropped 4 bases and J dropped 6 bases, with 12 bases sitting between them. The CDR3 is made up of 13 amino acids. The germline CDR1 and CDR2 sequences are LNHDA and SQIVND (reference sequence). The CDR3 region has the DNA TGTGCCAGTAGTACCGACTCTTTGCATGGCTACACCTTC. This encodes CASSTDSLHGYTF.

The CDR3 reads CASSPVGRRETQYF. The DNA of the CDR3 is TGTGCCAGTAGTCCAGTTGGACGGAGAGAGACCCAGTACTTC. The rearrangement uses TRBV19 and TRBJ2-5; the D is unclear. CDR3 length: 14 residues. V lost 5 bases and J lost 4, with 14 bases in between. From germline, CDR1 is LNHDA and CDR2 SQIVND (reference sequence).

This chain connects TRBV15 to TRBJ1-4; weak D call: TRBD1 (5 bases). The CDR3 loop spans 17 amino acids. In germline, CDR1 is LNHNV, CDR2 YYDKDF (reference sequence). Deletions cut 2 bases from V and 8 bases from J, with 21 bases between. DNA for the CDR3: TGTGCCACCAGCAGATCGGAGGCAGACCCTTGGGGCGAAAAACTGTTTTTT. It is translated as CATSRSEADPWGEKLFF.

The chain is built from TRBV23-1 and TRBJ1-4; the match to TRBD1 covers 8 bases. TRBV23-1 is classed as an ORF, of uncertain function. The ends lost 6 bases at V and 2 bases at J; junction bases unmatched: 8. CDR3 size: 16 residues. CDR3 protein: CASSDDRGRTNEKLFF. DNA for the CDR3: TGCGCCAGCAGCGACGACAGGGGCCGGACTAATGAAAAACTGTTTTTT.

There are a few counts of this clone. V and J are TRBV14 and TRBJ1-4; D remains ambiguous. V dropped 5 bases and J dropped 7 bases, with 11 bases sitting between them. The CDR3 length is 13 residues. The germline CDR1 and CDR2 sequences are SGHDN and FVKESK. In DNA, the CDR3 is TGTGCCAGCAGCAAAAGCATTGGTGAAAAACTGTTTTTT. This sequence encodes CASSKSIGEKLFF.

This clone was observed a single time. The chain recombines TRBV28 with TRBJ2-1; either TRBD1 or TRBD2 may supply D (5 bases each). Germline V gives CDR1 MDHEN, CDR2 SYDVKM. The V end was cut by 7 bases, the J end by 5 bases, with 21 bases between. CDR3 length equals 16 residues. This chain's CDR3 is CASTPLGVGDHNEQFF. DNA of the CDR3: TGTGCCAGCACTCCCTTAGGGGTAGGGGACCACAATGAGCAGTTCTTC.

Here the CDR3 reads CASSRWTGAERSPLHF. In DNA form, the CDR3 reads TGCGCCAGCAGTCGTTGGACCGGCGCTGAGAGATCACCCCTCCACTTT. The gene calls are TRBV10-1 and TRBJ1-6; D is ambiguous. The V end was cut by 5 bases, the J end by 10 bases, with 21 bases between. Germline V CDR1 and CDR2: WNHNN, SYGVQD (reference sequence). The CDR3 extends over 16 amino acids.

Sample share makes this clone large. The genes are TRBV11-3 and TRBJ2-3, with 9 bases identical to TRBD2. Unmatched junction bases numbered 3, after V lost 3 bases and J lost 2 bases. This CDR3 is built from 15 residues. Germline CDR1 reads SGHNT; CDR2 reads YENEEA. CDR3 loop: CASSLQREVTDTQYF. The CDR3 DNA reads TGTGCCAGCAGCTTGCAGCGGGAGGTCACAGATACGCAGTATTTT.

A single count supports this clone. In DNA form, the CDR3 reads TGTGCCAGCAGTTACTCCCTAGCGGGAGGCAACAATGAGCAGTTCTTC. Its translation is CASSYSLAGGNNEQFF. This chain uses TRBV6-8 with TRBJ2-1; 11 bases are a match to TRBD2. With V trimmed by 0 bases and J by 5 bases, 3 bases remained unmatched. This CDR3 is built from 16 residues. In germline, CDR1 is MNHGY, CDR2 SAAAGT.

V usage is TRBV19 and J usage is TRBJ2-5; 13 bases line up with TRBD2. CDR1 and CDR2 (germline): LNHDA, SQIVND (reference sequence). This CDR3 has 16 amino acids. With V trimmed by 1 base and J by 4 bases, 3 bases remained unmatched. CDR3 region: CASSIGLAGGAETQYF. The DNA of the CDR3 is TGTGCCAGTAGTATAGGACTAGCGGGAGGTGCAGAGACCCAGTACTTC.

The CDR3 bases are TGTGCCAGTAGTACCCGGACAGGGGTGCAGAATTCACCCCTCCACTTT. It translates to CASSTRTGVQNSPLHF. The rearrangement joins TRBV19 to TRBJ1-6, with 9 bases aligning to TRBD1. The CDR3 loop spans 16 amino acids. Looked up from germline, CDR1 is LNHDA and CDR2 is SQIVND (reference sequence). V was pared by 4 bases and J by 7 bases, with 8 bases of the junction left unmatched.

This chain uses TRBV4-1 with TRBJ1-1; 10 positions agree with TRBD1. The germline CDR1 and CDR2 sequences are MGHRA and YSYEKL. The CDR3 spans 15 residues. J was trimmed by 4 bases and V by 2 bases; bases with no gene match: 4. This CDR3 reads CASSQPGQGSTEAFF. The CDR3 region has the DNA TGCGCCAGCAGCCAACCGGGACAGGGGAGCACTGAAGCTTTCTTT.

The genes are TRBV15 and TRBJ2-3; no reliable D call. The CDR3 spans 17 residues. Germline V gives CDR1 LNHNV, CDR2 YYDKDF (reference sequence). V was pared by 0 bases and J by 5 bases, with 18 bases between. The CDR3 sequence: CATSRDPYGPQLDTQYF. The CDR3 nucleotides read TGTGCCACCAGCAGAGATCCCTATGGACCTCAGTTAGATACGCAGTATTTT.

J is TRBJ2-3 and V is TRBV19, with D possibly being TRBD2 (5 bases). Per germline, CDR1 LNHDA and CDR2 SQIVND (reference sequence). The CDR3 is 15 amino acids. Trimming cost V 2 bases and J 7 bases, with 16 bases left between them. For the CDR3, the DNA is TGTGCCAGTAGTATACCCTTCGGACTGGAAAATACGCAGTATTTT. Protein: CASSIPFGLENTQYF.

This sequence joins TRBV19 and TRBJ2-5; maybe TRBD2 (6 bases). The length of the CDR3 is 16 residues. Germline V gives CDR1 LNHDA, CDR2 SQIVND (reference sequence). V shed 5 bases and J shed 2 bases, with 18 bases lying between them. CDR3 in amino acids: CASSERLGGDQETQYF. CDR3 nucleotide sequence: TGTGCCAGTAGTGAACGACTAGGAGGGGATCAAGAGACCCAGTACTTC.

This chain uses TRBV30 with TRBJ1-6; D is undetermined. Germline-derived CDR1 and CDR2 are GTSNPN and SVGIG (reference sequence). This CDR3 is 13 amino acids long. V gave up 3 bases and J gave up 7 bases, with 10 bases separating them. This chain's CDR3 is CAWRAPRNSPLHF. The CDR3 DNA reads TGTGCCTGGAGGGCCCCGCGGAATTCACCCCTCCACTTT.

The chain combines TRBV19 with TRBJ2-7; no definite D call. CDR3 size: 11 residues. Trimming removed 4 bases at V and 2 bases at J, with 3 bases between. Germline loops: CDR1 LNHDA, CDR2 SQIVND (reference sequence). The CDR3 loop reads CASSRTYEQYF. CDR3 nucleotides: TGTGCCAGTAGTAGGACCTACGAGCAGTACTTC.

This clone appeared once. V gene TRBV28 combines with J gene TRBJ1-6; tentative D call: TRBD1 (5 bases). The ends were cut back, 6 bases at V and 7 bases at J, with 10 bases in the middle. CDR3 length: 13 residues. Germline V gene sequence: CDR1 MDHEN, CDR2 SYDVKM. This chain's CDR3 is CASSGGVNSPLHF. The CDR3, as DNA: TGTGCCAGCAGCGGGGGGGTGAATTCACCCCTCCACTTT.